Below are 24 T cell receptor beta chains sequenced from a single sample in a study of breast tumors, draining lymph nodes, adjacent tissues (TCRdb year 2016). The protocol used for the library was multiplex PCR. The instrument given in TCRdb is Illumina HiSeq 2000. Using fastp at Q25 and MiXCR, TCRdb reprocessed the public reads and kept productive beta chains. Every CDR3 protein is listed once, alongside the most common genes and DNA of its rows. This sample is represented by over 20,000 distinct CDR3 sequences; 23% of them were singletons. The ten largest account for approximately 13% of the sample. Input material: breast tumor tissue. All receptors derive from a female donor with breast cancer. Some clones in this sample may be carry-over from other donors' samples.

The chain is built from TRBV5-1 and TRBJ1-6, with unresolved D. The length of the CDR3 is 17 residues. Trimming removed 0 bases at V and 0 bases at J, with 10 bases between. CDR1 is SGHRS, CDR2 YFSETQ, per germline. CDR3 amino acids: CASSLDHTDSYNSPLHF. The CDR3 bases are TGCGCCAGCAGCTTGGATCACACCGACTCCTATAATTCACCCCTCCACTTT.

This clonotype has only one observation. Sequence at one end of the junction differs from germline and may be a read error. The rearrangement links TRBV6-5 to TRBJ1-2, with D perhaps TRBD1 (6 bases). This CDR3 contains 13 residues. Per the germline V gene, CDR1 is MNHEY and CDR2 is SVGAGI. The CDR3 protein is CASSYGRTAGYTF. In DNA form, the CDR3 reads TGCGCCAGCAGTTACGGTAGGACAGCGGGCTACACCTTC.

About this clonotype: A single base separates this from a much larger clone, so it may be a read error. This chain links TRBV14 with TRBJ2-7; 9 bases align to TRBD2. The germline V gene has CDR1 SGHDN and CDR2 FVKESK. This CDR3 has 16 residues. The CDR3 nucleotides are TGTGCCAGCAGTTACGGGACTAGCTCCCTACTTTACGGGCAGTACTTC. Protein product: CASSYGTSSLLYGQYF.

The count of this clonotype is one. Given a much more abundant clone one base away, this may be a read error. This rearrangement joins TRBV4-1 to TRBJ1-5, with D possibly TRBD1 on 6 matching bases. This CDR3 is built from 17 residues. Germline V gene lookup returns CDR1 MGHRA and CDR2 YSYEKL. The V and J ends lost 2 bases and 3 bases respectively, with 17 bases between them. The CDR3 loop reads CASSQLYGGPANQPQHF. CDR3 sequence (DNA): TGCGCCAGCAGCCAATTATACGGGGGGCCGGCCAATCAGCCCCAGCATTTT.

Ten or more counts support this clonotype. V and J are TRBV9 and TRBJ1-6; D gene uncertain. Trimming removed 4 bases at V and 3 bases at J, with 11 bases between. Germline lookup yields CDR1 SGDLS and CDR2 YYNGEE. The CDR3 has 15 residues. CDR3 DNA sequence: TGTGCCAGCAGCCTGGACGGACGCTATAATTCACCCCTCCACTTT. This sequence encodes CASSLDGRYNSPLHF.

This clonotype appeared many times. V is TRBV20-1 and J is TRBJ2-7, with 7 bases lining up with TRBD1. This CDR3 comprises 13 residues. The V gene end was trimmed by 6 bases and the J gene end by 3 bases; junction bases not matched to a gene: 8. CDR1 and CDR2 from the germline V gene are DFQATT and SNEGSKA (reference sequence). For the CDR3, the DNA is TGCAGTGCACTCACAGGGGACCGCTACGAGCAGTACTTC. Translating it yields CSALTGDRYEQYF.

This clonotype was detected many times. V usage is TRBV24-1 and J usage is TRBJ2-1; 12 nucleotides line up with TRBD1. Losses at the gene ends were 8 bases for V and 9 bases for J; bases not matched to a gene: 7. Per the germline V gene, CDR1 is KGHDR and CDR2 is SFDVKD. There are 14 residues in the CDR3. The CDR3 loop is CATNPGQGASEQFF. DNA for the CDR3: TGTGCCACCAACCCGGGACAGGGGGCTAGTGAGCAGTTCTTC.

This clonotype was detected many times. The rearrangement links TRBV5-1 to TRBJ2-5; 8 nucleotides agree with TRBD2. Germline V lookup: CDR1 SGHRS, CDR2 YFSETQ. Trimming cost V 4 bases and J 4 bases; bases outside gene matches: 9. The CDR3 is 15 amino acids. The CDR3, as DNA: TGCGCCAGCAGCCGGTGGGCAGCGGGAGCAGAGACCCAGTACTTC. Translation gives CASSRWAAGAETQYF.

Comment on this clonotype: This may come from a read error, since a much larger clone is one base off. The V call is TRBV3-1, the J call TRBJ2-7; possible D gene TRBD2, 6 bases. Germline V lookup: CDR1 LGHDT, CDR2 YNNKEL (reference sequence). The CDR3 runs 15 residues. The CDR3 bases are TGTGCCAGCAGCCCAGGGATAGCGGTCTCCTACGAGCGGTACTTC. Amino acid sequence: CASSPGIAVSYERYF.

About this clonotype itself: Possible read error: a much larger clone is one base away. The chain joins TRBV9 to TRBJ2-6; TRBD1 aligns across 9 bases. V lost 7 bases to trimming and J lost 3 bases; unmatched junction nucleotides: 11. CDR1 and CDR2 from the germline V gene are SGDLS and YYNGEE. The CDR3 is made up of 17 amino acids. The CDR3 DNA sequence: TGTGCCAGCGGCGGAACAGGGGGCGCGAGTGGGGCCAACGTCCTGACTTTC. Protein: CASGGTGGASGANVLTF.

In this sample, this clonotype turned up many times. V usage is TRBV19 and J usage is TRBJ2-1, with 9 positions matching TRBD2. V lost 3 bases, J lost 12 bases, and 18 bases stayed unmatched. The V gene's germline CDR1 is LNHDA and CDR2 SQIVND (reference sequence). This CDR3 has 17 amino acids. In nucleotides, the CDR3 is TGTGCCAGTAGTATTGGAGGGGTGGGGCTGGCGGGAGGGATGCAGTTCTTC. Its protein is CASSIGGVGLAGGMQFF.

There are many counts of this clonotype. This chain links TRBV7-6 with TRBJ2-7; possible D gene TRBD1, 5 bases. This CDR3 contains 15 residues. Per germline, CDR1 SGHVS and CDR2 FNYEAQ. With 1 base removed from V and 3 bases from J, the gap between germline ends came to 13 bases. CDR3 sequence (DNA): TGTGCCAGCAGCTTAGGAATATGGACAAACTACGAGCAGTACTTC. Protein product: CASSLGIWTNYEQYF.

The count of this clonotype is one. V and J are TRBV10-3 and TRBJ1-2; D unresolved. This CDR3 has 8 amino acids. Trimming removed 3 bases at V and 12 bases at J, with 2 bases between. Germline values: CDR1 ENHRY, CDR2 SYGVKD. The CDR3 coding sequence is TGTGCCATCAGTGACGACACCTTC. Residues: CAISDDTF.

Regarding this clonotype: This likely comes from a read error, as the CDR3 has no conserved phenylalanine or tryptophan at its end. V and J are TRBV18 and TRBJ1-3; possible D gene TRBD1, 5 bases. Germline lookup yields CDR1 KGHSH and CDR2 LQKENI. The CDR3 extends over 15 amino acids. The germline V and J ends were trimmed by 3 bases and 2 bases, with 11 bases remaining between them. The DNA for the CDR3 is TGTGCCAGCTCACCGGGGCCAGGGACTGGAAACACCATATATTCT. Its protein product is CASSPGPGTGNTIYS.

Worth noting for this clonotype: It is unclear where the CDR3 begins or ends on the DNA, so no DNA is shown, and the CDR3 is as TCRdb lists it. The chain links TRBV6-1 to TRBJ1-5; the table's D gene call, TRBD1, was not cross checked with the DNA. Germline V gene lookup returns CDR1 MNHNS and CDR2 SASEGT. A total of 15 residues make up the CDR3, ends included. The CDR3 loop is CASSEWGLGNQPRHF.

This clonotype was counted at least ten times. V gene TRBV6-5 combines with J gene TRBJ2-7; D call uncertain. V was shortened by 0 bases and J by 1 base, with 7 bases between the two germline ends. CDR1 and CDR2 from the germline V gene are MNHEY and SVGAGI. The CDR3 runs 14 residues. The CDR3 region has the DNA TGTGCCAGCAGTTACTCGAGGAAATCCTACGAGCAGTACTTC. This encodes CASSYSRKSYEQYF.

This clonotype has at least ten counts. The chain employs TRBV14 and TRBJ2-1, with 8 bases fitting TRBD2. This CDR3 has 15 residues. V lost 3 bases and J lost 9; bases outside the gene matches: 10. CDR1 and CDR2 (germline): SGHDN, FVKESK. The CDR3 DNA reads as TGTGCCAGCAGCCATTACAGCGGGAGTGATACTGAGCAGTTCTTC. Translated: CASSHYSGSDTEQFF.

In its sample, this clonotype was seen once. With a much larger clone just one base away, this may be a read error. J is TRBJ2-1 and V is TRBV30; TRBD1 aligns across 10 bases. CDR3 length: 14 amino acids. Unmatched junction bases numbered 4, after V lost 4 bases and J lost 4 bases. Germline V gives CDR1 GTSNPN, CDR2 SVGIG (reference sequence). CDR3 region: CAWTRGQGYNEQFF. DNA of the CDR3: TGTGCCTGGACCCGGGGACAGGGGTACAATGAGCAGTTCTTC.

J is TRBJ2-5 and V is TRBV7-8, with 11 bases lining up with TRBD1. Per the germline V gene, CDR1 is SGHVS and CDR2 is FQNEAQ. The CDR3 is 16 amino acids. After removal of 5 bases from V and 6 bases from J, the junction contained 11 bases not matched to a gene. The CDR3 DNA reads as TGTGCCAGCAGCCCTCGGGACAGGGGGTTAAGGAAGACCCAGTACTTC. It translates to CASSPRDRGLRKTQYF.

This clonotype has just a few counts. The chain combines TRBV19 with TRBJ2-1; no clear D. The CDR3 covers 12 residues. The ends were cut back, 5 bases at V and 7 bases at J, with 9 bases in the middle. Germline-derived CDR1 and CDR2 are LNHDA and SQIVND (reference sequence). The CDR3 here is CASSLLGNEQFF. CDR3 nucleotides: TGTGCCAGTAGTCTGCTTGGGAATGAGCAGTTCTTC.

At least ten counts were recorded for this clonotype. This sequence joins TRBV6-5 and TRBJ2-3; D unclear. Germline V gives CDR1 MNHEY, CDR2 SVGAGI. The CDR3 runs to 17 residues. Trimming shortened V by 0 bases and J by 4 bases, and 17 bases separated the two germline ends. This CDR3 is CASSYSGKPRSPDTQYF. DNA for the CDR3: TGTGCCAGCAGTTACTCGGGCAAGCCCCGCAGCCCAGATACGCAGTATTTT.

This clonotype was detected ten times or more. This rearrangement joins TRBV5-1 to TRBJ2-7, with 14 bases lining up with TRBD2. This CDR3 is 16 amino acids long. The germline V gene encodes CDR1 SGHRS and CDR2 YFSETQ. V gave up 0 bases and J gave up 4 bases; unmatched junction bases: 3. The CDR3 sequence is CASSLAGLAGEYEQYF. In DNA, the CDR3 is TGCGCCAGCAGCTTGGCGGGACTAGCGGGAGAGTACGAGCAGTACTTC.

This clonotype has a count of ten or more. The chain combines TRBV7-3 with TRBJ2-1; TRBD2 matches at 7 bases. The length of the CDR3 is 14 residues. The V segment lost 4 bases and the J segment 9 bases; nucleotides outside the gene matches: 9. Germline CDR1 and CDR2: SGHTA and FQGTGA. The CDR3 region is CASSSGLGSGEQFF. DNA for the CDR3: TGTGCCAGCAGCTCCGGACTAGGATCCGGTGAGCAGTTCTTC.

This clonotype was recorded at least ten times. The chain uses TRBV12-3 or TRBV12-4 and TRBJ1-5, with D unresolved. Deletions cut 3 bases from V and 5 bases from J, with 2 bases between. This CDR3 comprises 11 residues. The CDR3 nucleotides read TGTGCCAGCAGTTTCGATCAGCCCCAGCATTTT. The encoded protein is CASSFDQPQHF.